A single sample gave rise to the 27 T cell receptor beta chains below, sequenced in a study of PD-L1 blockade in urothelial cancer. Sequencing used immunoSEQ multiplex PCR; TCRdb keeps in-frame clones, though not all of them. Of about 50,000 clones in the sample, 70% to 80% are singletons; the top ten hold over 3.5%. This sample comprised PBMCs, obtained around atezolizumab (anti-PD-L1) treatment. These TCRs come from a man between 70 and 80 years old with urothelial cancer.

This clone was recorded only once. In nucleotides, the CDR3 is TGTGCCAGCAGAAGGGGGGGATGGAGGGAGACCCAGTACTTC. Amino acid sequence: CASRRGGWRETQYF. The chain links TRBV6-6 to TRBJ2-5, with D possibly being TRBD2 (7 bases). Trimming stripped 6 bases from V and 5 bases from J, with 16 bases between. The CDR3 loop spans 14 amino acids. CDR1 and CDR2 (germline): MNHNY, SVGAGI (reference sequence).

The chain recombines TRBV13 with TRBJ2-1; 7 bases line up with TRBD2. CDR1 PRHDT and CDR2 FYEKMQ come from the germline V gene (reference sequence). The trim removed 5 bases at V and 5 bases at J, leaving 12 bases unmatched. The CDR3 length is 16 residues. The CDR3 here is CASSARRGAGNNEQFF. DNA for the CDR3: TGTGCCAGCAGCGCTAGACGGGGAGCGGGAAACAATGAGCAGTTCTTC.

The gene calls are TRBV7-6 and TRBJ1-5, with TRBD1 matching over 8 bases. The V and J ends lost 5 bases and 0 bases, in that order; junction bases with no gene match: 6. Germline CDR1 is SGHVS and CDR2 is FNYEAQ. The CDR3 contains 16 residues. The CDR3 spells CASSLGTGDSNQPQHF. The CDR3 region has the DNA TGTGCCAGCAGCCTCGGGACAGGAGATAGCAATCAGCCCCAGCATTTT.

To note about this clone: Other nucleotide sequences in the sample specify the same CDR3. This chain links TRBV5-1 with TRBJ2-1; 11 nucleotides align to TRBD2. The CDR3 has 15 residues. Trimming removed 2 bases from V and 5 bases from J; junction bases left unmatched: 3. Germline lookup yields CDR1 SGHRS and CDR2 YFSETQ. In DNA form, the CDR3 reads TGCGCCAGCAGCTTAACTAGCGGGAGAGACAATGAGCAGTTCTTC. Translating it yields CASSLTSGRDNEQFF. Full variable domain (missing parts from reference TRBV5-1 and TRBJ2-1): KAGVTQTPRYLIKTRGQQVTLSCSPISGHRSVSWYQQTPGQGLQFLFEYFSETQRNKGNFPGRFSGRQFSNSRSEMNVSTLELGDSALYLCASSLTSGRDNEQFFGPGTRLTVL.

The rearrangement links TRBV19 to TRBJ1-2, with 12 bases lining up with TRBD1. Trimming cost V 6 bases and J 7 bases; bases outside gene matches: 12. This CDR3 has 16 residues. Germline V CDR1 and CDR2: LNHDA, SQIVND (reference sequence). The CDR3 loop reads CASRWDRGQVVPGYTF. CDR3 DNA: TGTGCCAGTAGGTGGGACAGGGGGCAAGTAGTTCCTGGCTACACCTTC.

The V call is TRBV10-3, the J call TRBJ2-5, with D maybe TRBD2 (5 bases). The V gene lost 3 bases and the J gene lost 5 bases, with 13 bases spanning the gap. Germline V lookup: CDR1 ENHRY, CDR2 SYGVKD. This CDR3 contains 14 residues. The CDR3 loop is CAISEGRGSETQYF. CDR3 bases: TGTGCCATCAGTGAAGGACGGGGTTCGGAGACCCAGTACTTC.

The gene calls are TRBV7-2 and TRBJ2-2, with a weak D call TRBD1 (6 bases). The germline gives CDR1 SGHTA, CDR2 FQGNSA. The CDR3 totals 12 residues. V was trimmed by 6 bases and J by 6 bases, leaving 8 bases between them. The DNA for the CDR3 is TGTGCCAGCAGACAGGGTGCCGGGGAGCTGTTTTTT. Translation: CASRQGAGELFF.

V and J are TRBV7-3 and TRBJ2-5; the match to TRBD2 covers 9 bases. CDR1 is SGHTA and CDR2 is FQGTGA in the germline V gene. V lost 5 bases, J lost 0 bases, and 13 bases stayed unmatched. The CDR3 length is 18 residues. The CDR3 loop is CASSPRGAGGWYQETQYF. In nucleotides, the CDR3 is TGTGCCAGCAGCCCCCGGGGAGCGGGGGGATGGTACCAAGAGACCCAGTACTTC.

This clone was recorded only once. This chain connects TRBV5-4 to TRBJ2-5; TRBD2 might be the D (7 bases). Germline lookup yields CDR1 SGHNT and CDR2 YYREEE (reference sequence). This CDR3 has 18 residues. V was cut by 4 bases and J by 7 bases, with 29 bases left in between. The CDR3, as DNA: TGTGCCAGCAGCCGCCCCCCGGGTGAGGCGGGGGCACTAGGGACCCAGTACTTC. It specifies CASSRPPGEAGALGTQYF. The full variable domain, completed using reference TRBV5-4 and TRBJ2-5, is ETGVTQSPTHLIKTRGQQVTLRCSSQSGHNTVSWYQQALGQGPQFIFQYYREEENGRGNFPPRFSGLQFPNYSSELNVNALELDDSALYLCASSRPPGEAGALGTQYFGPGTRLLVL.

The chain joins TRBV5-1 to TRBJ2-2; D is possibly TRBD2 (5 bases). The CDR3 spans 15 residues. The germline gives CDR1 SGHRS, CDR2 YFSETQ. V shed 2 bases and J shed 4 bases, with 12 bases lying between them. The CDR3 protein is CASSFGTRSTGELFF. DNA for the CDR3: TGCGCCAGCAGCTTCGGAACTAGATCCACCGGGGAGCTGTTTTTT.

The V and J genes are TRBV5-1 and TRBJ2-3; 7 nucleotides align to TRBD2. V was clipped by 0 bases and J by 5 bases; unmatched bases: 3. Germline assignment: CDR1 SGHRS and CDR2 YFSETQ. This CDR3 has 14 amino acids. The CDR3 region has the DNA TGCGCCAGCAGCTTGGACGGGGAGGGAGATACGCAGTATTTT. It is translated as CASSLDGEGDTQYF.

The genes are TRBV27 and TRBJ2-1; tentative D call: TRBD2 (6 bases). This CDR3 contains 17 residues. The germline gives CDR1 MNHEY, CDR2 SMNVEV (reference sequence). With 7 bases removed from V and 5 bases from J, the gap between germline ends came to 24 bases. The CDR3 DNA follows: TGTGCCAGCACGGCTGGCGGGGTCACGAACCCCCACAATGAGCAGTTCTTC. This encodes CASTAGGVTNPHNEQFF.

The rearrangement links TRBV11-3 to TRBJ2-7; tentatively, D is TRBD2 (5 bases). Trimming cost V 3 bases and J 6 bases, with 15 bases left between them. This CDR3 spans 14 amino acids. Germline V gene data show CDR1 as SGHNT and CDR2 as YENEEA. CDR3 in amino acids: CASSLKASTSEQYF. CDR3 sequence (DNA): TGTGCCAGCAGCTTGAAGGCCTCAACTAGCGAGCAGTACTTC.

This clone has just one count. J is TRBJ2-1 and V is TRBV5-1; 13 nucleotides agree with TRBD2. The CDR3 spans 21 residues. Germline trimming cut 2 bases from V and 1 base from J; bases unmatched to any gene: 15. CDR1 is SGHRS and CDR2 is YFSETQ in the germline V gene. This CDR3 is CASSLNPPGTSGVSSYNEQFF. For the CDR3, the DNA is TGCGCCAGCAGCTTAAACCCCCCCGGGACTAGCGGGGTATCATCCTACAATGAGCAGTTCTTC.

This clone was recorded once. This rearrangement joins TRBV5-1 to TRBJ1-1; D gene unclear. Trimming stripped 4 bases from V and 0 bases from J, with 10 bases between. CDR1 and CDR2 (germline): SGHRS, YFSETQ. The CDR3 consists of 14 residues. The CDR3, as DNA: TGCGCCAGCAGCCGGGTATCGGTGAACACTGAAGCTTTCTTT. Protein: CASSRVSVNTEAFF.

The gene calls are TRBV6-5 and TRBJ2-2; 13 bases match TRBD2. The germline CDR1 and CDR2 sequences are MNHEY and SVGAGI. The CDR3 spans 16 residues. After removal of 1 base from V and 5 bases from J, the junction contained 1 base not matched to a gene. CDR3 amino acids: CASSYLGLAGTGELFF. CDR3 DNA sequence: TGTGCCAGCAGTTACTTGGGACTAGCGGGAACCGGGGAGCTGTTTTTT.

The genes are TRBV6-1 and TRBJ2-7; possibly TRBD1 for D (5 bases). Germline loops: CDR1 MNHNS, CDR2 SASEGT. Trimming removed 7 bases at V and 6 bases at J, with 19 bases between. CDR3 size: 14 residues. In DNA form, the CDR3 reads TGTGCCAGCACTCCTAGGGGCTCAAGAGGCGAGCAGTACTTC. It encodes CASTPRGSRGEQYF.

The rearrangement uses TRBV6-1 and TRBJ2-3; TRBD2 agrees at 8 bases. The CDR3 is 15 residues long. Germline CDR1 and CDR2: MNHNS and SASEGT. V dropped 3 bases and J dropped 5; count of bases not matched to a gene: 7. Written as DNA, the CDR3 is TGTGCCAGCAGTGATCAGGCGGGGGGAAGAGATACGCAGTATTTT. Residues: CASSDQAGGRDTQYF.

Only a few counts were recorded for this clone. This rearrangement joins TRBV5-8 to TRBJ2-3, with 8 positions matching TRBD2. Trimming removed 2 bases from V and 2 bases from J; junction bases left unmatched: 13. Germline V gene data show CDR1 as SGHTS and CDR2 as YDEGEE. This CDR3 has 18 residues. CDR3 nucleotide sequence: TGTGCCAGCAGCTTAATTCGGGCGGGGGGACTCCTCACAGATACGCAGTATTTT. Protein product: CASSLIRAGGLLTDTQYF.

The chain has TRBV7-9 and TRBJ2-2; D is perhaps TRBD1 (7 bases). The germline gives CDR1 SEHNR, CDR2 FQNEAQ (reference sequence). Deletions cut 4 bases from V and 5 bases from J, with 11 bases between. The CDR3 is made up of 14 amino acids. Here the CDR3 reads CASSSAGGTGELFF. The CDR3 nucleotides read TGTGCCAGCAGCTCGGCAGGGGGGACCGGGGAGCTGTTTTTT.

V gene TRBV19 combines with J gene TRBJ2-4; 9 bases are shared with TRBD1. CDR3 length: 14 residues. Per the germline V gene, CDR1 is LNHDA and CDR2 is SQIVND (reference sequence). With 3 bases clipped from V and 8 bases from J, the junction kept 5 bases outside the gene matches. CDR3 nucleotides: TGTGCCAGTAGTATCATGGACAGGGGAGACATTCAGTACTTC. Translating it yields CASSIMDRGDIQYF.

V usage is TRBV28 and J usage is TRBJ1-5, with D uncertain. V gave up 5 bases and J gave up 2 bases, with 10 bases separating them. Germline V CDR1 and CDR2: MDHEN, SYDVKM. CDR3 length: 14 amino acids. Written as DNA, the CDR3 is TGTGCCAGCAGTACGGAGGGAGGCAATCAGCCCCAGCATTTT. Its translation is CASSTEGGNQPQHF.

The sample holds a few counts of this clone. J is TRBJ2-2 and V is TRBV11-3; 7 nucleotides align to TRBD2. The germline V gene encodes CDR1 SGHNT and CDR2 YENEEA. This CDR3 region has 15 residues. The V and J ends lost 8 bases and 0 bases, in that order; junction bases with no gene match: 6. CDR3 loop: CASCPLAANTGELFF. The CDR3 coding sequence is TGTGCCAGCTGTCCCCTAGCGGCGAACACCGGGGAGCTGTTTTTT.

The CDR3 here is CASSPTGTEQFF. CDR3 nucleotides: TGTGCCAGCAGCCCCACAGGGACTGAGCAGTTCTTC. The chain links TRBV5-6 to TRBJ2-1; D possibly corresponds to TRBD1 (6 bases). In germline, CDR1 is SGHDT, CDR2 YYEEEE. The germline V and J ends were trimmed by 4 bases and 9 bases, with 11 bases remaining between them. CDR3 length equals 12 residues.

V usage is TRBV2 and J usage is TRBJ2-2, with TRBD1 identical over 7 bases. From germline, CDR1 is SNHLY and CDR2 FYNNEI. J gave up 0 bases and V 10 bases, and 5 bases lay outside the gene matches. This CDR3 has 14 residues. The CDR3 DNA reads as TGTGCCACCCAAGGGGGCTCGAACACCGGGGAGCTGTTTTTT. Amino acids: CATQGGSNTGELFF. The full variable domain, its missing parts supplied by reference TRBV2 and TRBJ2-2, is EPEVTQTPSHQVTQMGQEVILRCVPISNHLYFYWYRQILGQKVEFLVSFYNNEISEKSEIFDDQFSVERPDGSNFTLKIRSTKLEDSAMYFCATQGGSNTGELFFGEGSRLTVL.

The chain joins TRBV6-1 to TRBJ1-3; 7 bases are shared with TRBD1. CDR3 size: 15 residues. The V gene end was trimmed by 7 bases and the J gene end by 0 bases; junction bases not matched to a gene: 6. The germline CDR1 and CDR2 sequences are MNHNS and SASEGT. The CDR3 loop reads CASTAGTDSGNTIYF. CDR3 DNA: TGTGCCAGCACTGCCGGGACAGACTCTGGAAACACCATATATTTT.

V is TRBV5-1 and J is TRBJ1-2, with a possible D match to TRBD1 (5 bases). Germline V gene data show CDR1 as SGHRS and CDR2 as YFSETQ. V lost 0 bases and J 7 bases, leaving 10 bases between the germline ends. The CDR3 is 13 residues long. Here the CDR3 DNA reads TGCGCCAGCAGCTTGGAAGGGGCCGGTGGCTACACCTTC. Amino acid sequence: CASSLEGAGGYTF.